Each of the 13 T cell receptor beta chains below was sequenced from the same sample in a study of regulatory T cells in long-lasting Graves disease. TCR beta libraries were built with iRepertoire HTBI primers and Arm-PCR of CDR3 regions. TCRdb re-called the multiplex PCR reads with MiXCR, one entry per CDR3 protein. The top ten clones hold 22% of a sample with hundreds of thousands of distinct CDR3 sequences, 15% of them seen once. As for time point: newly diagnosed GD, antithyroid drugs for less than 3 months. The TCR library was prepared using RNA isolated from PBMCs. Sequencing was performed on peripheral blood mononuclear cells (PBMCs), taken at new diagnosis, from a patient treated with antithyroid drugs. These receptor sequences come from a female donor with Graves disease.

This clonotype came up many times. Written as DNA, the CDR3 is TGTGCCAGCAGCTTACTTTGGACAGGGGGCCCCATGAGGCCCGAGCAGTACTTC. Its protein is CASSLLWTGGPMRPEQYF. The rearrangement uses TRBV11-2 and TRBJ2-7; 11 bases align to TRBD1. The CDR3 length is 18 residues. Germline-derived CDR1 and CDR2 are SGHAT and FQNNGV. With V trimmed by 2 bases and J by 6 bases, 15 bases remained unmatched.

The chain employs TRBV6-2 or TRBV6-3 and TRBJ2-7; 10 nucleotides line up with TRBD1. Per the germline V gene, CDR1 is MNHEY and CDR2 is SVGEGT. The V segment lost 8 bases and the J segment 6 bases; nucleotides outside the gene matches: 10. CDR3 length: 14 amino acids. The CDR3 coding sequence is TGTGCCAGCGTCCCGGACGGGACAGGGGCCGAGCAGTACTTC. Its translation is CASVPDGTGAEQYF.

This clonotype was counted many times. The CDR3 DNA follows: TGTGCCATCAGTGAAGACAGGGGATCTCAAGAGACCCAGTACTTC. Translation: CAISEDRGSQETQYF. The rearrangement joins TRBV10-3 to TRBJ2-5; 8 nucleotides align to TRBD1. Germline assignment: CDR1 ENHRY and CDR2 SYGVKD. This CDR3 contains 15 residues. V lost 3 bases to trimming and J lost 2 bases; unmatched junction nucleotides: 5.

This clonotype was observed at least ten times. The V call is TRBV5-4, the J call TRBJ2-1; D possibly matches TRBD1 or TRBD2 (5 bases each). This CDR3 is 15 amino acids long. Trimming cost V 5 bases and J 1 base, with 13 bases left between them. Germline-derived CDR1 and CDR2 are SGHNT and YYREEE (reference sequence). Here the CDR3 DNA reads TGTGCCAGCAGTTCCGGGACGGGATCCTACAATGAGCAGTTCTTC. It translates to CASSSGTGSYNEQFF.

This chain uses TRBV7-9 with TRBJ1-5; D is possibly TRBD1 (5 bases). Trimming pared 5 bases from V and 3 bases from J, leaving 11 bases between. Germline CDR1 is SEHNR and CDR2 is FQNEAQ (reference sequence). The CDR3 has 14 amino acids. CDR3 sequence (DNA): TGTGCCAGCAGCCCCGGGGCAGACAATCAGCCCCAGCATTTT. As protein: CASSPGADNQPQHF.

This chain joins TRBV28 and TRBJ2-3; D is perhaps TRBD1 (6 bases). V was trimmed by 4 bases and J by 0 bases, leaving 20 bases between them. CDR1 and CDR2 (germline): MDHEN, SYDVKM. This CDR3 region has 18 residues. The CDR3 spells CASSSYLRDKHSTDTQYF. The CDR3 DNA follows: TGTGCCAGCAGTTCTTACCTCCGGGACAAACATAGCACAGATACGCAGTATTTT.

This clonotype was recorded at least ten times. The chain recombines TRBV9 with TRBJ1-2; 9 bases align to TRBD1. V trimming: 0 bases; J trimming: 2 bases; junction bases outside the gene matches: 2. The CDR3 is 15 residues long. Germline V gene data show CDR1 as SGDLS and CDR2 as YYNGEE. This CDR3 is CASSVEQGANYGYTF. DNA of the CDR3: TGTGCCAGCAGCGTAGAACAGGGGGCAAACTATGGCTACACCTTC.

This clonotype has a count of ten or more. The rearrangement joins TRBV12-3 or TRBV12-4 to TRBJ2-3, with D possibly TRBD1 on 5 matching bases. V lost 6 bases and J 2 bases, leaving 12 bases between the germline ends. CDR3 size: 14 residues. CDR3 bases: TGTGCCAGCAGCTCACAGGAGAACACAGATACGCAGTATTTT. This codes for CASSSQENTDTQYF.

J is TRBJ1-2 and V is TRBV19; TRBD1 agrees at 9 bases. V was clipped by 7 bases and J by 7 bases; unmatched bases: 13. The CDR3 is 15 residues long. Germline CDR1 is LNHDA and CDR2 is SQIVND (reference sequence). The CDR3 DNA sequence: TGTGCCAGTAACCCGACAGGGGGATACATTGTTGGCTACACCTTC. It codes for CASNPTGGYIVGYTF.

This clonotype has only a few counts. The rearrangement uses TRBV19 and TRBJ1-1, with D perhaps TRBD1 (5 bases). V was cut by 3 bases and J by 5 bases, with 16 bases left in between. In germline, CDR1 is LNHDA, CDR2 SQIVND (reference sequence). The CDR3 is made up of 15 amino acids. The CDR3 nucleotides read TGTGCCAGTAGTATCTCCCCAGGGAGTGTGACTGAAGCTTTCTTT. Amino acids: CASSISPGSVTEAFF.

This chain joins TRBV5-1 and TRBJ1-4, with D unclear. Looked up from germline, CDR1 is SGHRS and CDR2 is YFSETQ. This CDR3 is 13 amino acids long. Trimming stripped 3 bases from V and 7 bases from J, with 10 bases between. DNA of the CDR3: TGCGCCAGCAGCTCCCAAAATAGTGAAAAACTGTTTTTT. Protein sequence: CASSSQNSEKLFF.

This clonotype was detected ten times or more. The chain has TRBV6-1 and TRBJ2-3; maybe TRBD1 (6 bases). The V end was cut by 1 base, the J end by 3 bases, with 11 bases between. Germline assignment: CDR1 MNHNS and CDR2 SASEGT. This CDR3 has 15 residues. This chain's CDR3 is CASSEGQVATDTQYF. The CDR3 region has the DNA TGTGCCAGCAGTGAAGGACAGGTTGCGACAGATACGCAGTATTTT.

This clonotype turned up a few times. The conserved phenylalanine or tryptophan normally closing the CDR3 is absent here, so this likely arose from a read error. The gene calls are TRBV18 and TRBJ1-1; D perhaps matches TRBD1 (6 bases). The germline gives CDR1 KGHSH, CDR2 LQKENI. This CDR3 comprises 12 residues. V was clipped by 4 bases and J by 7 bases, with 10 bases between them. The CDR3 is CASSLQGREAFS. The CDR3 DNA follows: TGTGCCAGCTCACTACAGGGACGTGAAGCTTTCTCT.